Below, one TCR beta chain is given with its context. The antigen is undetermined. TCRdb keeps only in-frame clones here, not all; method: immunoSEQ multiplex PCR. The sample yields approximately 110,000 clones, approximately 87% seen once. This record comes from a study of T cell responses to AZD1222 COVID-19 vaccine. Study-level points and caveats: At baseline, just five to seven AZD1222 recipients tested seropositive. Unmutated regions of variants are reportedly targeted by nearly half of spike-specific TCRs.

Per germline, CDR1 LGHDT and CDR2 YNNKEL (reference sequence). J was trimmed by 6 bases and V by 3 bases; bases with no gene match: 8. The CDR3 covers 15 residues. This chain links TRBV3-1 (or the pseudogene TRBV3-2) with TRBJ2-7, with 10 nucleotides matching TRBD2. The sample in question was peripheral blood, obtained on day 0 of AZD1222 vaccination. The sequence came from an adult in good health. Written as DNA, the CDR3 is TGTGCCAGCAGCCACCGAGCGGGAGGGATTTCCGAGCAGTACTTC. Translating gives CASSHRAGGISEQYF.